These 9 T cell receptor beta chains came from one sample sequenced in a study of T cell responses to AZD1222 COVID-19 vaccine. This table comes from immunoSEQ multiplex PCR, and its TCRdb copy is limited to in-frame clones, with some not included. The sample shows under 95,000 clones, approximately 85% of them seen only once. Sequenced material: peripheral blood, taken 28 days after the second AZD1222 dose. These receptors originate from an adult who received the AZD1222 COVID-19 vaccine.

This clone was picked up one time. CDR3 protein: CASSPRTGWVEKLFF. In DNA form, the CDR3 reads TGTGCCAGCAGCCCTCGGACAGGGTGGGTTGAAAAACTGTTTTTT. The gene calls are TRBV27 and TRBJ1-4, with 8 nucleotides matching TRBD1. From germline, CDR1 is MNHEY and CDR2 SMNVEV (reference sequence). The length of the CDR3 is 15 residues. V lost 6 bases to trimming and J lost 7 bases; unmatched junction nucleotides: 10. Looking up the rest from reference TRBV27 and TRBJ1-4 gives the full variable domain: EAQVTQNPRYLITVTGKKLTVTCSQNMNHEYMSWYRQDPGLGLRQIYYSMNVEVTDKGDVPEGYKVSRKEKRNFPLILESPSPNQTSLYFCASSPRTGWVEKLFFGSGTQLSVL.

CDR3 nucleotides: TGCGCCAGCTCCCGCGGTCCCACCATATATTTT. This sequence encodes CASSRGPTIYF. The V gene is TRBV10-1, the J gene TRBJ1-3; the D is unclear. The germline CDR1 and CDR2 sequences are WNHNN and SYGVQD (reference sequence). The CDR3 is 11 amino acids. V was trimmed by 8 bases and J by 9 bases, leaving 11 bases between them.

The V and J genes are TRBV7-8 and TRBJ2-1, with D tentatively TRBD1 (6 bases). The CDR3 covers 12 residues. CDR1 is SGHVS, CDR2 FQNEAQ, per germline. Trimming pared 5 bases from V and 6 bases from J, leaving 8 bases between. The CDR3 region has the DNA TGTGCCAGCAGCCAACAGGGCAATGAGCAGTTCTTC. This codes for CASSQQGNEQFF. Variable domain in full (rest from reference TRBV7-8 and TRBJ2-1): GAGVSQSPRYKVAKRGQDVALRCDPISGHVSLFWYQQALGQGPEFLTYFQNEAQLDKSGLPSDRFFAERPEGSVSTLKIQRTQQEDSAVYLCASSQQGNEQFFGPGTRLTVL.

This chain's CDR3 is CSVDRGGNYGYTF. CDR3 DNA: TGCAGCGTGGACAGGGGAGGTAACTATGGCTACACCTTC. This sequence joins TRBV29-1 and TRBJ1-2; 9 bases line up with TRBD1. CDR1 and CDR2 from the germline V gene are SQVTM and ANQGSEA. V lost 6 bases, J lost 1 base, and 3 bases stayed unmatched. The length of the CDR3 is 13 residues.

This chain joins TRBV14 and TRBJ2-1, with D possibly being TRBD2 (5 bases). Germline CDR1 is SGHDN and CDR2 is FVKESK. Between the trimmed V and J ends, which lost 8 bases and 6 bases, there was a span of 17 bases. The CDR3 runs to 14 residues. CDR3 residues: CASGRTRSGNEQFF. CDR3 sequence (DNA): TGTGCCAGCGGTAGAACTAGGTCTGGCAATGAGCAGTTCTTC.

As DNA, the CDR3 is TGTGCCAGCAGCTTGGAGGCGAGGGGTGAGCTGTTTTTT. It codes for CASSLEARGELFF. V usage is TRBV5-5 and J usage is TRBJ2-2; D is possibly TRBD1 or TRBD2 (5 bases each). The CDR3 totals 13 residues. Trimming removed 0 bases at V and 11 bases at J, with 11 bases between. From germline, CDR1 is SGHKS and CDR2 YYEKEE (reference sequence).

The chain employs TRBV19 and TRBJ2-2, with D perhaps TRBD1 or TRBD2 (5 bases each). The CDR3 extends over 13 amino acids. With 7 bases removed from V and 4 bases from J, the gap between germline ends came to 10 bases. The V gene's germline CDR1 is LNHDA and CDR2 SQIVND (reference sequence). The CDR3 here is CASNEGFTGELFF. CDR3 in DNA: TGTGCCAGTAACGAGGGGTTCACCGGGGAGCTGTTTTTT.

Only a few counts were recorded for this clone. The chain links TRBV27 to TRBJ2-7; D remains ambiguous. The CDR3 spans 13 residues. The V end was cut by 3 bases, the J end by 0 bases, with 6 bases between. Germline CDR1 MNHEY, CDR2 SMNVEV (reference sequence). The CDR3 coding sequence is TGTGCCAGCAGTTTGGCAGTCTCCTACGAGCAGTACTTC. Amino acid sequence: CASSLAVSYEQYF.

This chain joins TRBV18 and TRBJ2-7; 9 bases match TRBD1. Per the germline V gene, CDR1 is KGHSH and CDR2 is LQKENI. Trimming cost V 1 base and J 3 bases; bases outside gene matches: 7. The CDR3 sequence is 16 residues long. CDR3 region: CASSPLVGQGFYEQYF. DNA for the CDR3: TGTGCCAGCTCACCACTAGTAGGACAGGGGTTCTACGAGCAGTACTTC. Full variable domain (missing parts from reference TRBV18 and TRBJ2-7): NAGVMQNPRHLVRRRGQEARLRCSPMKGHSHVYWYRQLPEEGLKFMVYLQKENIIDESGMPKERFSAEFPKEGPSILRIQQVVRGDSAAYFCASSPLVGQGFYEQYFGPGTRLTVT.